This T cell receptor (beta chain) is from a study of neoadjuvant nivolumab and ipilimumab in lung cancer. Produced via immunoSEQ multiplex PCR; TCRdb's table is partial and in-frame only. The sample holds some 7,000 clones, roughly 84% seen once. CDR1 and CDR2 (germline): MNHNS, SASEGT. The V and J ends lost 4 bases and 3 bases respectively, with 7 bases between them. The CDR3 extends over 12 amino acids. This TCR derives from an adult with non-small cell lung cancer. V gene TRBV6-1 combines with J gene TRBJ2-7; D not resolved. Sample: tumor tissue, taken after neoadjuvant nivolumab, alone or with ipilimumab, at or shortly before surgery. CDR3 nucleotide sequence: TGTGCCAGCAGTGTACAGAGCTACGAGCAGTACTTC. Its protein is CASSVQSYEQYF.